This is a list of T cell receptor beta chains from one sample in a study of T cells in tuberculosis. Libraries were prepared by immunoSEQ multiplex PCR; TCRdb keeps only in-frame clonotypes and omits some of them. The data hold about 88,000 clones, with more than 75% observed a single time. The sequencing sample was made of CD1b-GMM tetramer-negative cells sorted from PBMCs. These receptors originate from an adult woman with latent tuberculosis. Both conserved end residues are part of each CDR3. A D gene is named only where the DNA matches it firmly. Only some rows state a clone size, as once, few, many or a class for expanded clones.

abundance	v_gene	d_gene	CDR3aa
NA	TRBV10-3	NA	CAISDNRASQNNYGYTF
NA	TRBV19	NA	CASSLGRLGEKLFF
NA	TRBV6-6	NA	CASRPNRDPETQYF
once	TRBV28	NA	CASSLGGGTEAFF
NA	TRBV18	NA	CASSPWAGTNGYTF
once	TRBV4-3	NA	CASSQESWGGDEQFF
NA	TRBV5-4	NA	CASSTGLYGYTF
NA	TRBV19	TRBD1	CATRTGTGELFF
NA	TRBV2	NA	CASRTGETYGYTF
NA	TRBV7-2	TRBD1	CASSPGGRSGNTIYF
NA	TRBV12-5	TRBD1	CASADSYRGYGYTF
NA	TRBV9	TRBD1	CASSAGTGWDEQFF
NA	TRBV25-1	NA	CASTPASNYGYTF
NA	TRBV19	NA	CASSIGVVRRASSYNSPLHF
NA	TRBV9	NA	CASSVGTVNQPQHF
NA	TRBV7-6	TRBD1	CASSLNRGRGYGYTF
NA	TRBV30	NA	CAWSVLAVNLQETQYF
NA	TRBV5-6	NA	CASSLAVVAGEQFF
once	TRBV5-6	NA	CASSLGPGMINSPLHF
NA	TRBV6-1	TRBD1	CASSIKGTANYGYTF
NA	TRBV6-1	NA	CASTQNQGFHEQYF
few	TRBV7-2	TRBD2	CASSFGLAKTQYF
NA	TRBV10-3	NA	CAISVGGNQETQYF
NA	TRBV5-1	TRBD1	CASSSGTALSYEQYF
NA	TRBV6-5	TRBD1	CASSRDRGTGELFF
NA	TRBV28	NA	CASTLSAGATDTQYF
NA	TRBV29-1	TRBD1	CSVEGTGTYEQYF
NA	TRBV7-2	NA	CASSLSRAKNIQYF
NA	TRBV19	NA	CASTRGFVGDTQYF
NA	TRBV5-1	TRBD1	CASSLGVPGQGNHEQYF
NA	TRBV7-2	NA	CASGLNKKETQYF
NA	TRBV5-6	NA	CASSTNLQALGELFF
NA	TRBV6-6	NA	CASSLAGPEQPQHF
NA	TRBV15	NA	CATSRDVPGGSLGETQYF
few	TRBV6-4	TRBD1	CASSTGTGSYGYTF
few	TRBV11-2	NA	CASSAGLRLLNEKLFF
NA	TRBV7-2	NA	CASSQDRRNTGELFF
NA	TRBV6-1	NA	CASSGWGGMRVRTNEKLFF
NA	TRBV9	TRBD1	CASSVRDRDAETQYF
NA	TRBV6-5	TRBD1	CASSYGDRAVYGYTF
NA	TRBV19	NA	CASTRGIRYGYTF
NA	TRBV5-4	NA	CASSLRDQETQYF
NA	TRBV7-6	NA	CASSRVGGTYQETQYF
once	TRBV7-9	NA	CASSLAEVPNTEAFF
NA	TRBV5-1	TRBD2	CASSLGLGLAVSTDTQYF
NA	TRBV5-6	TRBD1	CASSLAVRGPNTIYF
NA	TRBV7-2	NA	CASSPAGGQNQPQHF
once	TRBV10-3	NA	CAISEGRGFYGYTF